The clone carrying this T cell receptor beta chain was observed at least ten times. TCRdb used MiXCR to reprocess the 5' RACE reads, holding one entry per CDR3 protein. The sample has about 27,000 distinct CDR3 sequences, under 5% seen once; the top ten hold around 6.2%. The data were taken from a study of early T cells in non-severe SARS-CoV-2 infection. Germline assignment: CDR1 SGHVS and CDR2 FNYEAQ. CDR3 size: 13 residues. V was clipped by 1 base and J by 2 bases, with 3 bases between them. Sequenced material: whole blood. This clonotype was obtained from an adult who was a healthcare worker with PCR-confirmed SARS-CoV-2 infection or an uninfected control (not recorded which). V and J are TRBV7-6 and TRBJ2-4; D gene unclear. The CDR3 coding sequence is TGTGCCAGCAGCTTAGTCCCCAAAAACATTCAGTACTTC. Protein sequence: CASSLVPKNIQYF.